Presented here are 9 T cell receptor beta chains from one specimen sequenced in a study of blood T cell repertoires in COVID-19. Profiling relied on immunoSEQ multiplex PCR, and the TCRdb table lists in-frame clones only, not all of them. The sample includes 200,000 or so clones, around 82% of them seen just once. The sample consisted of PBMCs or T cells enriched from blood (not recorded which). The receptor source for this set is a man in his forties who had recovered from COVID-19.

V usage is TRBV19 and J usage is TRBJ1-5; D unclear. CDR3 length: 15 amino acids. Germline V gives CDR1 LNHDA, CDR2 SQIVND (reference sequence). V lost 7 bases to trimming and J lost 2 bases, with 15 bases between them. The CDR3 spells CASNYGGSRNQPQHF. Written as DNA, the CDR3 is TGTGCCAGTAATTACGGCGGGAGTCGCAATCAGCCCCAGCATTTT.

The rearrangement joins TRBV6-5 to TRBJ2-7, with D hard to call. Germline-derived CDR1 and CDR2 are MNHEY and SVGAGI. V gave up 3 bases and J gave up 4 bases, with 13 bases separating them. The CDR3 consists of 14 residues. This CDR3 is CASSYWQVSYEQYF. CDR3 nucleotide sequence: TGTGCCAGCAGTTATTGGCAGGTGAGTTACGAGCAGTACTTC.

V usage is TRBV14 and J usage is TRBJ1-1, with TRBD1 as a possible D gene (6 bases). The CDR3 has 15 amino acids. V lost 0 bases and J 5 bases, leaving 13 bases between the germline ends. The germline V gene has CDR1 SGHDN and CDR2 FVKESK. For the CDR3, the DNA is TGTGCCAGCAGCCAAGATCTGATTAGGGGGACTGAAGCTTTCTTT. Translation gives CASSQDLIRGTEAFF. The complete variable domain, with remaining parts taken from reference TRBV14 and TRBJ1-1, reads EAGVTQFPSHSVIEKGQTVTLRCDPISGHDNLYWYRRVMGKEIKFLLHFVKESKQDESGMPNNRFLAERTGGTYSTLKVQPAELEDSGVYFCASSQDLIRGTEAFFGQGTRLTVV.

V and J are TRBV6-5 and TRBJ1-2, with D hard to call. V dropped 3 bases and J dropped 8 bases, with 10 bases sitting between them. CDR1 is MNHEY and CDR2 is SVGAGI in the germline V gene. The CDR3 has 12 amino acids. The CDR3 reads CASSYADGGYTF. The CDR3 DNA reads TGTGCCAGCAGTTATGCGGATGGGGGCTACACCTTC.

This clone occurred a few times. The junction and the germline gene differ at one end; a read error may be behind it. The CDR3 spells CASSLSPSSRGNSLLHF. The CDR3 nucleotides read TGTGCCAGCAGTTTAAGTCCGTCGAGCAGGGGCAATTCACTCCTCCACTTT. V and J are TRBV27 and TRBJ1-6; weak D call: TRBD1 (6 bases). From germline, CDR1 is MNHEY and CDR2 SMNVEV (reference sequence). This CDR3 region has 17 residues.

CDR3 sequence reads: CASSPRGGGTEAFF. The CDR3 region has the DNA TGTGCCAGCAGTCCCCGGGGGGGTGGGACTGAAGCTTTCTTT. The chain links TRBV6-2 or TRBV6-3 to TRBJ1-1, with D tentatively TRBD1 (5 bases). The CDR3 contains 14 residues. Germline values: CDR1 MNHEY, CDR2 SVGEGT. V was shortened by 5 bases and J by 5 bases, with 15 bases between the two germline ends.

This rearrangement joins TRBV7-2 to TRBJ1-1, with a tentative D call TRBD1 (6 bases). The V end lost 5 bases, the J end lost 1 base, and 14 bases lay between the germline ends. Germline V gene data show CDR1 as SGHTA and CDR2 as FQGNSA. This CDR3 has 15 residues. DNA of the CDR3: TGTGCCAGCAGCCTCAATGGACAGCCGAACACTGAAGCTTTCTTT. Protein: CASSLNGQPNTEAFF.

This sequence joins TRBV25-1 and TRBJ1-2; D ambiguous. CDR1 is MGHDK, CDR2 SYGVNS, per germline. With 8 bases removed from V and 3 bases from J, the gap between germline ends came to 16 bases. The CDR3 is made up of 14 amino acids. CDR3 sequence: CASPGEPWDYGYTF. CDR3 DNA sequence: TGTGCCAGCCCCGGGGAACCGTGGGACTATGGCTACACCTTC.

J is TRBJ1-3 and V is TRBV4-3, with D hard to call. Trimming took off 0 bases at V and 0 bases at J, with 9 bases between the two ends. Germline V gene data show CDR1 as LGHNA and CDR2 as YSLEER. This CDR3 region has 16 residues. CDR3 DNA sequence: TGCGCCAGCAGCCAAGATCTGGGGAGCTCTGGAAACACCATATATTTT. Protein sequence: CASSQDLGSSGNTIYF.